This T cell receptor beta chain is from a study of T cells in localized non-small cell lung cancer. Study-wide findings and caveats: Across samples, adjacent lung featured a median around 57 of the top 100 tumor clones.

As concerns this clone: Its antigen is unidentified.

The assay was immunoSEQ multiplex PCR, and TCRdb's table has in-frame clones only and misses some. The data contain some 27,000 clones, about 90% of them singletons. Trimming removed 5 bases from V and 4 bases from J; junction bases left unmatched: 11. CDR3 length equals 16 residues. Germline V gene sequence: CDR1 SGHTA, CDR2 FQGTGA. The input for sequencing was peripheral blood, taken before any cancer treatment. This sequence joins TRBV7-3 and TRBJ2-5, with 9 bases that match TRBD1. The clonotype comes from a woman between 18 and 55 years old with stage I lung adenocarcinoma. In DNA form, the CDR3 reads TGTGCCAGCAGCGCCTCTCCGGGACAGGGTGGAGAGACCCAGTACTTC. Its translation is CASSASPGQGGETQYF.